One and the same sample provided the 13 T cell receptor beta chains below, sequenced in a study of cytomegalovirus exposure and HLA in healthy donors. The PCR made use of 60 Vbeta and 13 Jbeta primers. Only in-frame clones appear in the TCRdb table, and some are missing; sequencing was by immunoSEQ multiplex PCR. The sample carries about 130,000 clones, around 80% recorded once. Sequenced input: PBMCs. These receptors all come from a human donor in good health.

The chain recombines TRBV11-3 with TRBJ1-1; D possibly corresponds to TRBD1 (6 bases). CDR1 and CDR2 from the germline V gene are SGHNT and YENEEA. CDR3 length: 13 residues. Trimming removed 6 bases at V and 1 base at J, with 9 bases between. The CDR3 here is CASSLQGNTEAFF. The CDR3 DNA reads TGTGCCAGCAGTCTACAGGGGAACACTGAAGCTTTCTTT.

This clone was counted only a few times. V is TRBV5-1 and J is TRBJ2-1; 10 bases are a match to TRBD1. The germline gives CDR1 SGHRS, CDR2 YFSETQ. This CDR3 spans 15 amino acids. The trim removed 4 bases at V and 4 bases at J, leaving 5 bases unmatched. The CDR3 nucleotides are TGCGCCAGCAGCGGCGGGACAGGGGAGTACAATGAGCAGTTCTTC. Translation: CASSGGTGEYNEQFF.

This clone occurred a few times. V is TRBV9 and J is TRBJ2-2; 7 nucleotides align to TRBD1. Germline V gives CDR1 SGDLS, CDR2 YYNGEE. The CDR3 runs 16 residues. V was pared by 4 bases and J by 1 base, with 7 bases of the junction left unmatched. The DNA for the CDR3 is TGTGCCAGCAGCCCTACGACAGGGAGGAACACCGGGGAGCTGTTTTTT. It is translated as CASSPTTGRNTGELFF. The whole variable domain, remainder taken from reference TRBV9 and TRBJ2-2, is DSGVTQTPKHLITATGQRVTLRCSPRSGDLSVYWYQQSLDQGLQFLIQYYNGEERAKGNILERFSAQQFPDLHSELNLSSLELGDSALYFCASSPTTGRNTGELFFGEGSRLTVL.

The rearrangement links TRBV19 to TRBJ1-5; no reliable D call. Germline V lookup: CDR1 LNHDA, CDR2 SQIVND (reference sequence). The CDR3 length is 14 residues. Trimming left V 8 bases short and J 1 base short, with 12 bases between. The CDR3 protein is CASGVSGSNQPQHF. The CDR3 DNA sequence: TGTGCCAGTGGCGTCTCGGGAAGCAATCAGCCCCAGCATTTT. Using reference TRBV19 and TRBJ1-5 for the parts outside the CDR3, the full variable domain is DGGITQSPKYLFRKEGQNVTLSCEQNLNHDAMYWYRQDPGQGLRLIYYSQIVNDFQKGDIAEGYSVSREKKESFPLTVTSAQKNPTAFYLCASGVSGSNQPQHFGDGTRLSIL.

V is TRBV2 and J is TRBJ1-2, with 8 bases matching TRBD1. CDR1 SNHLY and CDR2 FYNNEI come from the germline V gene. V dropped 6 bases and J dropped 6; count of bases not matched to a gene: 12. The CDR3 runs to 15 residues. The CDR3 loop is CASRHDRGMENGYTF. In DNA, the CDR3 is TGTGCCAGCAGACATGACAGGGGAATGGAGAATGGCTACACCTTC.

The chain combines TRBV13 with TRBJ1-2; 9 bases are shared with TRBD1. Trimming at V came to 3 bases and at J to 3 bases, leaving 2 bases not matched to a gene. CDR1 and CDR2 (germline): PRHDT, FYEKMQ (reference sequence). The CDR3 is 14 residues long. CDR3 coding DNA: TGTGCCAGCAGCTTCCGGGACAGGGACTATGGCTACACCTTC. Residues: CASSFRDRDYGYTF.

The CDR3 region is CASTGYDGRGHYEQYF. The CDR3 DNA sequence: TGCGCCAGCACTGGGTATGATGGCAGGGGGCACTACGAGCAGTACTTC. V and J are TRBV5-1 and TRBJ2-7; 8 bases are shared with TRBD1. CDR1 and CDR2 from the germline V gene are SGHRS and YFSETQ. Germline trimming cut 6 bases from V and 3 bases from J; bases unmatched to any gene: 14. This CDR3 region has 16 residues.

This clone was counted at least ten times. This chain links TRBV2 with TRBJ1-5, with 11 bases fitting TRBD1. V shed 8 bases, J shed 4 bases, and the junction held 4 bases outside the gene matches. Germline CDR1 SNHLY, CDR2 FYNNEI. The CDR3 loop spans 14 amino acids. The CDR3 reads CASGRDRGNQPQHF. The DNA of the CDR3 is TGTGCCAGCGGTCGGGACAGGGGGAATCAGCCCCAGCATTTT. Filled out from reference TRBV2 and TRBJ1-5, the complete variable domain reads EPEVTQTPSHQVTQMGQEVILRCVPISNHLYFYWYRQILGQKVEFLVSFYNNEISEKSEIFDDQFSVERPDGSNFTLKIRSTKLEDSAMYFCASGRDRGNQPQHFGDGTRLSIL.

This rearrangement joins TRBV4-2 to TRBJ1-6; perhaps TRBD1 as D (5 bases). The ends were cut back, 2 bases at V and 5 bases at J, with 16 bases in the middle. The CDR3 is made up of 17 amino acids. The V gene's germline CDR1 is LGHNA and CDR2 YNFKEQ. CDR3: CASSQTVLGGDNSPLHF. The CDR3 coding sequence is TGTGCCAGCAGCCAAACTGTCCTTGGGGGGGATAATTCACCCCTCCACTTT.

The chain uses TRBV5-4 and TRBJ1-6, with D possibly TRBD1 on 5 matching bases. The V and J ends lost 4 bases and 6 bases respectively, with 20 bases between them. CDR1 is SGHNT and CDR2 is YYREEE in the germline V gene (reference sequence). The CDR3 is 17 residues long. The CDR3 DNA reads TGTGCCAGCAGCACCGAAAGGACCGGAGGGACTAATTCACCCCTCCACTTT. Amino acids: CASSTERTGGTNSPLHF.

The chain employs TRBV7-3 and TRBJ2-3; 9 bases line up with TRBD2. Trimming cost V 5 bases and J 0 bases; bases outside gene matches: 9. The CDR3 is made up of 17 amino acids. CDR1 is SGHTA, CDR2 FQGTGA, per germline. CDR3 sequence (DNA): TGTGCCAGCAGCCCACAGGGACTAGCTACTAGCACAGATACGCAGTATTTT. Amino acids: CASSPQGLATSTDTQYF.

The chain uses TRBV6-5 and TRBJ2-1; 13 bases line up with TRBD2. The CDR3 is 15 amino acids. After removal of 6 bases from V and 5 bases from J, the junction contained 4 bases not matched to a gene. Germline CDR1 MNHEY, CDR2 SVGAGI. The CDR3 here is CASRPGLAGNNEQFF. The CDR3 nucleotides are TGTGCCAGCAGACCGGGACTAGCGGGGAACAATGAGCAGTTCTTC.

This sequence joins TRBV7-3 and TRBJ2-7, with a possible D match to TRBD2 (5 bases). Germline values: CDR1 SGHTA, CDR2 FQGTGA. The length of the CDR3 is 11 residues. V gave up 5 bases and J gave up 6 bases, with 8 bases separating them. CDR3 sequence reads: CASSPRGEQYF. The CDR3 region has the DNA TGTGCCAGCAGCCCCCGGGGCGAGCAGTACTTC.